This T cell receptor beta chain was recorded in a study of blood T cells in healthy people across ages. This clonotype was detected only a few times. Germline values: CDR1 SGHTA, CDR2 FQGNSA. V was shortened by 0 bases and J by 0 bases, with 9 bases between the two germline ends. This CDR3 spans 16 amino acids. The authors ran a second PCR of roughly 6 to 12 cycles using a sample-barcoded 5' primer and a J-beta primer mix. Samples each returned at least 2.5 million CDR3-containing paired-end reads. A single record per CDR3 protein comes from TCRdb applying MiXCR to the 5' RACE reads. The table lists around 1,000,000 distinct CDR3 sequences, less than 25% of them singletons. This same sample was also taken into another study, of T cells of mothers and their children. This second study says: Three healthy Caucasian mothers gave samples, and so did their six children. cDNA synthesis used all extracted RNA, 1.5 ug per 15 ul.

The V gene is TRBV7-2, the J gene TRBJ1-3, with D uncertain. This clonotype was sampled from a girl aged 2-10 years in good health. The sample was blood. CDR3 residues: CASSLAGPPSGNTIYF. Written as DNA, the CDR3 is TGTGCCAGCAGCTTAGCTGGCCCCCCCTCTGGAAACACCATATATTTT.